The rows below give T cell receptor beta chains drawn from one sample of a study of Graves' ophthalmopathy and Graves' hyperthyroidism. TCRdb itself ran the multiplex PCR reads through MiXCR, one entry per CDR3 protein. This sample has 740,000 or so distinct CDR3 sequences, with roughly 41% found just once. The source material was peripheral blood. These receptors came from an adult man with Graves' ophthalmopathy. CDR3s include the opening cysteine and the closing phenylalanine or tryptophan. A D gene is named only where the DNA matches it firmly. The size of a clone is reported for some rows only, either as once, few or many, or as a class for expanded clones.

clone size: many; J gene: TRBJ1-2; V gene: TRBV19; D gene: .; CDR3 DNA: TGTGCCAGTACCGGGACAAGAATTAACTATGGCTACACCTTC; CDR3 protein: CASTGTRINYGYTF
clone size: few; J gene: TRBJ2-5; V gene: TRBV7-9; D gene: .; CDR3 DNA: TGTGCCAGCAGCCAAGATCGGCGGGGCCAAGAGACCCAGTACTTC; CDR3 protein: CASSQDRRGQETQYF
clone size: .; J gene: TRBJ2-7; V gene: TRBV7-2; D gene: TRBD2; CDR3 DNA: TGTGCCAGCAGCGTTACTAGCGGGGGGGCAGCCTACGAGCAGTACTTC; CDR3 protein: CASSVTSGGAAYEQYF
clone size: many; J gene: TRBJ1-5; V gene: TRBV15; D gene: .; CDR3 DNA: TGTGCCACCAGCAGACGCCGCACAGGGACCTTCCTTAATCAGCCCCAGCATTTT; CDR3 protein: CATSRRRTGTFLNQPQHF
clone size: many; J gene: TRBJ1-5; V gene: TRBV7-9; D gene: .; CDR3 DNA: TGTGCCAGCAGCCGCGACGGTCAGCCCCAGCATTTT; CDR3 protein: CASSRDGQPQHF
clone size: .; J gene: TRBJ2-5; V gene: TRBV10-3; D gene: .; CDR3 DNA: TGTGCCATCAGTGAGAAACAGGCGTACCAAGAGACCCAGTACTTC; CDR3 protein: CAISEKQAYQETQYF
clone size: .; J gene: TRBJ1-1; V gene: TRBV5-1; D gene: .; CDR3 DNA: TGCGCCAGCAGCCCCTCCTCCCGGGTGAACACTGAAGCTTTCTTT; CDR3 protein: CASSPSSRVNTEAFF
clone size: many; J gene: TRBJ1-1; V gene: TRBV10-1; D gene: .; CDR3 DNA: TGCGCCATTTTCGGGACGGGGAACACTGAAGCTTTCTTT; CDR3 protein: CAIFGTGNTEAFF
clone size: .; J gene: TRBJ2-5; V gene: TRBV27; D gene: TRBD1; CDR3 DNA: TGTGCCAGCAGTCCCACCGGGACAGGGGGCGCGAGGACCCAGTACTTC; CDR3 protein: CASSPTGTGGARTQYF
clone size: .; J gene: TRBJ2-2; V gene: TRBV25-1; D gene: .; CDR3 DNA: TGTGCCAGCAGTGCTAGAGAGTCAGGGGTAGGGTCCGGGGAGCTGTTTTTT; CDR3 protein: CASSARESGVGSGELFF
clone size: .; J gene: TRBJ2-3; V gene: TRBV15; D gene: TRBD2; CDR3 DNA: TGTGCCACCAGCACTTCGCCGGGGGGATTAACAGATACGCAGTATTTT; CDR3 protein: CATSTSPGGLTDTQYF
clone size: .; J gene: TRBJ1-3; V gene: TRBV2; D gene: .; CDR3 DNA: TGTGCCAGCAGGCGAGGGGCGGTGAACACCATATATTTT; CDR3 protein: CASRRGAVNTIYF
clone size: few; J gene: TRBJ1-6; V gene: TRBV20-1; D gene: .; CDR3 DNA: TGCAGTGCTAAACCTGATCCCGGGACGATCAGTTCACCCCTCCACTTT; CDR3 protein: CSAKPDPGTISSPLHF
clone size: .; J gene: TRBJ1-2; V gene: TRBV7-9; D gene: .; CDR3 DNA: TGTGCCAGCGTTACTAACTATGGCTACACCTTC; CDR3 protein: CASVTNYGYTF
clone size: .; J gene: TRBJ2-7; V gene: TRBV25-1; D gene: TRBD1; CDR3 DNA: TGTGCCAGCAGTGAATTCGGCAGGGGGCATTACGAGCAGTACTTC; CDR3 protein: CASSEFGRGHYEQYF
clone size: medium-sized; J gene: TRBJ1-2; V gene: TRBV2; D gene: TRBD1; CDR3 DNA: TGTGCCAGCACCCCAGGGGGCTACTATGGCTACACCTTC; CDR3 protein: CASTPGGYYGYTF
clone size: .; J gene: TRBJ1-6; V gene: TRBV25-1; D gene: TRBD1; CDR3 DNA: TGTGCCAGCAGCTCTCACGGACAGGGCTATACACCCCTCCATTTT; CDR3 protein: CASSSHGQGYTPLHF
clone size: .; J gene: TRBJ2-7; V gene: TRBV25-1; D gene: .; CDR3 DNA: TGTGCCAGCAGTTTTGGGGTTCAGGTGACCTACGAGCAGTACTTC; CDR3 protein: CASSFGVQVTYEQYF
clone size: many; J gene: TRBJ1-2; V gene: TRBV11-2; D gene: TRBD1; CDR3 DNA: TGTGCCAGCAGGTCTCCAGGCATAGGGGGCGATTCCTACACCTTC; CDR3 protein: CASRSPGIGGDSYTF
clone size: .; J gene: TRBJ1-3; V gene: TRBV2; D gene: .; CDR3 DNA: TGTGCCAGCTCACCACCGAAAGCTCCTGGAAACACCATATATTTT; CDR3 protein: CASSPPKAPGNTIYF
clone size: many; J gene: TRBJ1-2; V gene: TRBV7-9; D gene: .; CDR3 DNA: TGTGCCAGCAGCCCCAGGGATAACTATGGCTACACCTTC; CDR3 protein: CASSPRDNYGYTF
clone size: few; J gene: TRBJ2-5; V gene: TRBV11-1; D gene: .; CDR3 DNA: TGTGCCAGCAGTTTCCCTACAGACCAAGAGACCCAGTACTTC; CDR3 protein: CASSFPTDQETQYF
clone size: .; J gene: TRBJ2-7; V gene: TRBV10-2; D gene: .; CDR3 DNA: TGCGCCAGCAGAGAGTCGGGACACTCCTACGAGCAGTACTTC; CDR3 protein: CASRESGHSYEQYF
clone size: few; J gene: TRBJ1-2; V gene: TRBV27; D gene: .; CDR3 DNA: TGTGCCAGCAGTTTCTCCAGGGGAGGCTATGGCTACACCTTC; CDR3 protein: CASSFSRGGYGYTF
clone size: .; J gene: TRBJ2-7; V gene: TRBV29-1; D gene: TRBD1; CDR3 DNA: TGCAGCGCCGACGGGACAGACTCCTACGAGCAGTACTTC; CDR3 protein: CSADGTDSYEQYF
clone size: few; J gene: TRBJ1-1; V gene: TRBV10-3; D gene: TRBD1; CDR3 DNA: TGTGCCAGTAACAGGGGGAGGGACACTGAAGCTTTCTTT; CDR3 protein: CASNRGRDTEAFF
clone size: few; J gene: TRBJ2-2; V gene: TRBV25-1; D gene: .; CDR3 DNA: TGTGCCAGTAGTACTCGAGGGCTTTCGAACACCGGGGAGCTGTTTTTT; CDR3 protein: CASSTRGLSNTGELFF
clone size: .; J gene: TRBJ1-2; V gene: TRBV29-1; D gene: TRBD1; CDR3 DNA: TGCAGCAGTCCGAGACAGGGGGCGGGATATGGCTACACCTTC; CDR3 protein: CSSPRQGAGYGYTF
clone size: .; J gene: TRBJ2-6; V gene: TRBV7-9; D gene: .; CDR3 DNA: TGTGCCAGCAGTTACCCAAGAACAACAGGAGTCTCGTGGGCCAACGTCCTGACTTTC; CDR3 protein: CASSYPRTTGVSWANVLTF
clone size: many; J gene: TRBJ1-2; V gene: TRBV9; D gene: .; CDR3 DNA: TGTGCCAGCAGCGTAGCTGGTCGGGGATATCCCTATGGCTACACCTTC; CDR3 protein: CASSVAGRGYPYGYTF
clone size: few; J gene: TRBJ1-1; V gene: TRBV12-5; D gene: .; CDR3 DNA: TGTGCTAGTGGTTTAGGGGACATGAACACTGAAGCTTTCTTT; CDR3 protein: CASGLGDMNTEAFF
clone size: .; J gene: TRBJ1-1; V gene: TRBV2; D gene: .; CDR3 DNA: TGTGCCAGCAGCTCCCGGGGAGCTTTCTTT; CDR3 protein: CASSSRGAFF
clone size: many; J gene: TRBJ1-6; V gene: TRBV29-1; D gene: .; CDR3 DNA: TGCAGCGTTGCCTACGGGGGGCCTGGGTCACCCCTCCACTTT; CDR3 protein: CSVAYGGPGSPLHF
clone size: .; J gene: TRBJ1-2; V gene: TRBV10-2; D gene: .; CDR3 DNA: TGCGCCAGCAGGGGTGCTATCTATGGCTACACCTTC; CDR3 protein: CASRGAIYGYTF
clone size: .; J gene: TRBJ1-6; V gene: TRBV2; D gene: .; CDR3 DNA: TGTGCCAGCGGGTCCGCGGGGGCGTTGGGGAATTCACCCCTCCACTTT; CDR3 protein: CASGSAGALGNSPLHF
clone size: .; J gene: TRBJ1-2; V gene: TRBV15; D gene: .; CDR3 DNA: TGTGCCACCAGCAGAGGGACAGTTAGGAGCTATGGCTACACCTTC; CDR3 protein: CATSRGTVRSYGYTF
clone size: many; J gene: TRBJ2-5; V gene: TRBV7-8; D gene: .; CDR3 DNA: TGTGCCAGCAGCCCGTCCGGGACCCAGTACTTC; CDR3 protein: CASSPSGTQYF
clone size: .; J gene: TRBJ1-3; V gene: TRBV2; D gene: .; CDR3 DNA: TGTGCCAGCAGGGAGGCCGGAAACACCATATATTTT; CDR3 protein: CASREAGNTIYF
clone size: .; J gene: TRBJ1-1; V gene: TRBV25-1; D gene: TRBD1; CDR3 DNA: TGTGCCAGCAGCGGTACAGGGGAACGGACTGAAGCTTTCTTT; CDR3 protein: CASSGTGERTEAFF
clone size: .; J gene: TRBJ2-5; V gene: TRBV9; D gene: .; CDR3 DNA: TGTGCCAGCAGCGTAGAGTCAGTGGGCGAGACCCAGTACTTC; CDR3 protein: CASSVESVGETQYF
clone size: many; J gene: TRBJ1-2; V gene: TRBV7-6; D gene: .; CDR3 DNA: TGTGCCAGCAGCTTAGTTGGCAGGGGAAGCTATGGCTACACCTTC; CDR3 protein: CASSLVGRGSYGYTF
clone size: .; J gene: TRBJ1-4; V gene: TRBV29-1; D gene: .; CDR3 DNA: TGCAGCGTGGGGGATGGGGTCGGGGGTGAAAAACTGTTTTTT; CDR3 protein: CSVGDGVGGEKLFF
clone size: few; J gene: TRBJ2-5; V gene: TRBV20-1; D gene: .; CDR3 DNA: TGCAGTGCTAGAGTTGTCGGGGGGACAGAAGAGACCCAGTACTTC; CDR3 protein: CSARVVGGTEETQYF
clone size: few; J gene: TRBJ1-2; V gene: TRBV25-1; D gene: TRBD1; CDR3 DNA: TGTGCCAGCTCACTATCCGGGACAGGGGACTATGGCTACACCTTC; CDR3 protein: CASSLSGTGDYGYTF
clone size: .; J gene: TRBJ2-5; V gene: TRBV6-1; D gene: TRBD1; CDR3 DNA: TGTGCCAGCAGGAACCCACAGGGGGCTGTCGAGACCCAGTACTTC; CDR3 protein: CASRNPQGAVETQYF
clone size: few; J gene: TRBJ2-2; V gene: TRBV20-1; D gene: TRBD1; CDR3 DNA: TGCAGTGCTAGTAAACAGGGGTATGGCACCGGGGAGCTGTTTTTT; CDR3 protein: CSASKQGYGTGELFF
clone size: .; J gene: TRBJ2-5; V gene: TRBV20-1; D gene: TRBD2; CDR3 DNA: TGCAGTGCTAGGGGACTAGTTATAAAGACCCAGTACTTC; CDR3 protein: CSARGLVIKTQYF
clone size: many; J gene: TRBJ1-1; V gene: TRBV10-3; D gene: .; CDR3 DNA: TGTGCCATCAGTGAACTGGCTCTAGGGGCTGAAGCTTTCTTT; CDR3 protein: CAISELALGAEAFF
clone size: few; J gene: TRBJ2-7; V gene: TRBV7-9; D gene: TRBD2; CDR3 DNA: TGTGCCAGCAGCTTTGGAGGGGAGGGCGAGCAGTACTTC; CDR3 protein: CASSFGGEGEQYF
clone size: many; J gene: TRBJ2-5; V gene: TRBV7-2; D gene: .; CDR3 DNA: TGTGCCAGCAGCTTAGAGCTGGGGTACCAAGAGACCCAGTACTTC; CDR3 protein: CASSLELGYQETQYF
clone size: .; J gene: TRBJ1-2; V gene: TRBV29-1; D gene: TRBD1; CDR3 DNA: TGCAGCGTACCTGGGACAGGGGACAGCTTC; CDR3 protein: CSVPGTGDSF
clone size: .; J gene: TRBJ2-2; V gene: TRBV29-1; D gene: .; CDR3 DNA: TGCAGCGTAGTGAAGGGCCCCGGGGAGCTGTTTTTT; CDR3 protein: CSVVKGPGELFF
clone size: many; J gene: TRBJ1-5; V gene: TRBV2; D gene: TRBD1; CDR3 DNA: TGTGCCAGTGACAGGGGGGGGCAGCCCCAGCATTTT; CDR3 protein: CASDRGGQPQHF
clone size: few; J gene: TRBJ1-1; V gene: TRBV29-1; D gene: .; CDR3 DNA: TGCAGCGTTGAAGGGACGAACACTGAAGCTTTCTTT; CDR3 protein: CSVEGTNTEAFF